The text below deals with one TCR beta chain. The antigen is unknown. The data were taken from a study of OX40 agonist ivuxolimab in advanced cancers. General study points: Some nonresponders also had low normalized T-cell clonal expansion. On average, a greater number of expanded clones characterised CD8+ T cells relative to CD4+.

The germline gives CDR1 MGHDK, CDR2 SYGVNS. CDR3 size: 14 residues. Deletions cut 1 base from V and 7 bases from J, with 14 bases between. Data came from immunoSEQ multiplex PCR; TCRdb stores just in-frame clones and leaves some out. This table has tens of thousands of clones, 91% appearing once. J is TRBJ2-7 and V is TRBV25-1; a possible D gene is TRBD1 (6 bases). This receptor was obtained from an adult with an advanced solid tumor such as melanoma, head and neck, liver or kidney cancer. This specimen consisted of CD4+ or CD8+ T cells sorted from blood, obtained in a trial of the OX40 agonist ivuxolimab. The CDR3 loop is CASSEFGGTGEQYF. CDR3 nucleotides: TGTGCCAGCAGTGAATTTGGGGGAACAGGGGAGCAGTACTTC.